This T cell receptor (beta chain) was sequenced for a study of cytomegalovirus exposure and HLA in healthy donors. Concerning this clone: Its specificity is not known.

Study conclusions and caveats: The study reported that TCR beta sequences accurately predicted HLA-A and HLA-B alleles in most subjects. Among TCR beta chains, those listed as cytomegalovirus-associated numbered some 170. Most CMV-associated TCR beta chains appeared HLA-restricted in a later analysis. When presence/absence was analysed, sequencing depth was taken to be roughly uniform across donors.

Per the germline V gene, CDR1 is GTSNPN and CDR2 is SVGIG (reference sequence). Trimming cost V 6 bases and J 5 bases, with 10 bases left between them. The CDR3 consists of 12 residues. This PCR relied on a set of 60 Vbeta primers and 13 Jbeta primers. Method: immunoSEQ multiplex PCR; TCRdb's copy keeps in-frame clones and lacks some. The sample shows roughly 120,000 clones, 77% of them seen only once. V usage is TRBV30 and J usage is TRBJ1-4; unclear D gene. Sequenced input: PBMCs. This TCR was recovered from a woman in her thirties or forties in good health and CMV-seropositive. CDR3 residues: CACRGGNEKLFF. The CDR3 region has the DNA TGTGCCTGCCGGGGAGGGAATGAAAAACTGTTTTTT.